Sequencing of this TCR beta chain was carried out in a study of T-cell memory formation after mild COVID-19. This CDR3 spans 19 amino acids. Germline V gene sequence: CDR1 SNHLY, CDR2 FYNNEI. Trimming pared 6 bases from V and 5 bases from J, leaving 29 bases between. A single record per CDR3 protein comes from TCRdb applying MiXCR to the 5' RACE reads. The table includes under 550,000 distinct CDR3 sequences, 18% detected once. The clonotype originates from an adult woman who had mild COVID-19 (a few samples of this study predate the infection). Cell type and time point are not known. V is TRBV2 and J is TRBJ2-1; either TRBD1 or TRBD2 may fit D (7 bases each). The sequenced sample consisted of PBMCs or a T cell subset sorted from them (not recorded which). CDR3 in DNA: TGTGCCAGCAGCCCCCATGGGAGGGGGCTCGGGCCGGCCCACAATGAGCAGTTCTTC. It encodes CASSPHGRGLGPAHNEQFF.